The present T cell receptor beta chain was sequenced within a study of cytomegalovirus exposure and HLA in healthy donors. Generated by immunoSEQ multiplex PCR, the TCRdb table keeps only in-frame clones and is missing some. This table has some 250,000 clones, 90% appearing once. There are 18 residues in the CDR3. V dropped 5 bases and J dropped 3; count of bases not matched to a gene: 18. Germline-derived CDR1 and CDR2 are SEHNR and FQNEAQ (reference sequence). Specimen: PBMCs. The chain has TRBV7-9 and TRBJ2-7; 8 bases map to TRBD2. This clonotype was obtained from a woman between 25 and 40 years old in good health and CMV-seronegative. The CDR3 DNA follows: TGTGCCAGCAGCCCTAAAAGGACCACACGGGAGGGATTCTACGAGCAGTACTTC. Amino acids: CASSPKRTTREGFYEQYF.